This T cell receptor beta chain is from a study of blood T cell repertoires in COVID-19. Study-wide background: Both acute and convalescent COVID-19 samples were obtained from the United States, Italy and Spain. Nucleic acid was either cDNA or gDNA, and it came from T cells, B-cell-depleted T cells, or PBMCs.

The CDR3 spans 12 residues. V shed 0 bases and J 11 bases; nucleotides not matched to a gene: 4. From germline, CDR1 is SGDLS and CDR2 YYNGEE. Per the original data handling: Amplification of reference gene primers was used by the study to estimate nucleated cell counts. Sequencing was performed with immunoSEQ multiplex PCR; in TCRdb, only in-frame clones are kept and a portion is missing. V, J and clone size derive from that table, while D and trimming were established from the DNA sequence. Of about 160,000 clones listed, roughly 90% are singletons. The genes are TRBV9 and TRBJ1-2; 7 bases align to TRBD1. Sequenced material: peripheral blood. This sequence was found in a young man with acute or convalescent COVID-19. The CDR3 bases are TGTGCCAGCAGCGTAGGAGGGGGCCTGTACACCTTC. Translation gives CASSVGGGLYTF. Complete variable domain (other parts from reference TRBV9 and TRBJ1-2): DSGVTQTPKHLITATGQRVTLRCSPRSGDLSVYWYQQSLDQGLQFLIQYYNGEERAKGNILERFSAQQFPDLHSELNLSSLELGDSALYFCASSVGGGLYTFGSGTRLTVV.